These 25 T cell receptor beta chains were sequenced from one sample in a study of blood T cell repertoires in COVID-19 (dated by TCRdb to about 2020). The method was the immunoSEQ multiplex PCR assay. Here the immuneACCESS table is served through TCRdb, limited to in-frame sequences with V and J called. Missing clones are a known gap in these copies; in checked studies unresolved V genes cover under half, and the rest lacks a known reason. The sample has 310,000 or so clones on record, 70% to 90% of them singletons. Approximately 5% of the sample belongs to the ten largest clones. Sequencing used PBMCs or T cells enriched from blood (not recorded which). The source of these receptors is a woman aged 25-40 years who had recovered from COVID-19.

The rearrangement joins TRBV9 to TRBJ2-2; D is ambiguous. Trimming removed 6 bases from V and 3 bases from J, with 12 bases in between. This CDR3 is built from 14 residues. The V gene's germline CDR1 is SGDLS and CDR2 YYNGEE. The CDR3 nucleotides read TGTGCCAGCACCTCTCTAACTTACACCGGGGAGCTGTTTTTT. It specifies CASTSLTYTGELFF.

This clone was recorded once. This chain's CDR3 is CASSLAGAEAFF. CDR3 coding DNA: TGTGCCAGCAGCTTAGCAGGGGCGGAAGCTTTCTTT. The rearrangement links TRBV7-6 to TRBJ1-1, with D possibly TRBD1 on 5 matching bases. Looked up from germline, CDR1 is SGHVS and CDR2 is FNYEAQ. Trimming cost V 0 bases and J 8 bases, with 7 bases left between them. The CDR3 is made up of 12 amino acids.

This clone appeared a few times. This sequence joins TRBV5-1 and TRBJ1-6; TRBD1 agrees at 7 bases. The CDR3 has 16 residues. Unmatched junction bases numbered 6, after V lost 2 bases and J lost 4 bases. The V gene's germline CDR1 is SGHRS and CDR2 YFSETQ. CDR3: CASSFTPGQYNSPLHF. CDR3 DNA sequence: TGCGCCAGCAGCTTCACCCCGGGACAGTATAATTCACCCCTCCACTTT.

The chain links TRBV5-4 to TRBJ2-3, with 13 bases fitting TRBD2. Per the germline V gene, CDR1 is SGHNT and CDR2 is YYREEE (reference sequence). V gave up 3 bases and J gave up 0 bases; unmatched junction bases: 7. The CDR3 loop spans 18 amino acids. The CDR3 DNA sequence: TGTGCCAGCAGCTCACTAGCGGGGGGGCTTATTAGCACAGATACGCAGTATTTT. Amino acids: CASSSLAGGLISTDTQYF.

The rearrangement links TRBV30 to TRBJ1-4, with a tentative D call TRBD1 (5 bases). The CDR3 runs 16 residues. Per the germline V gene, CDR1 is GTSNPN and CDR2 is SVGIG (reference sequence). The ends were cut back, 4 bases at V and 0 bases at J, with 15 bases in the middle. As DNA, the CDR3 is TGTGCCTGGAAACAGGTCATCGGACCAACTAATGAAAAACTGTTTTTT. Translation gives CAWKQVIGPTNEKLFF.

The V and J genes are TRBV30 and TRBJ1-5; a weak D match, TRBD1 (5 bases). The CDR3 is 13 residues long. The germline V gene encodes CDR1 GTSNPN and CDR2 SVGIG (reference sequence). V lost 1 base, J lost 6 bases, and 10 bases lay in between. CDR3 loop: CAWSEAGRQPQHF. CDR3 sequence (DNA): TGTGCCTGGAGTGAGGCAGGGCGTCAGCCCCAGCATTTT.

J is TRBJ1-5 and V is TRBV2, with 10 bases lining up with TRBD1. Germline lookup yields CDR1 SNHLY and CDR2 FYNNEI. The CDR3 is 14 amino acids. V was clipped by 3 bases and J by 7 bases; unmatched bases: 3. The CDR3 DNA follows: TGTGCCAGCAGTGAGGGACAGGGGTCGCAGCCCCAGCATTTT. Translating gives CASSEGQGSQPQHF.

This rearrangement joins TRBV3-1 (or the pseudogene TRBV3-2) to TRBJ2-7, with 7 bases aligning to TRBD1. The junction had 4 bases not matched to a gene; V was cut back by 2 bases and J by 3 bases. CDR1 is LGHDT, CDR2 YNNKEL, per germline (reference sequence). The CDR3 has 14 residues. CDR3 amino acids: CASSQRQGHYEQYF. The CDR3 coding sequence is TGTGCCAGCAGCCAACGACAGGGCCACTACGAGCAGTACTTC.

The chain links TRBV5-1 to TRBJ2-7; 7 bases align to TRBD1. The trim removed 4 bases at V and 1 base at J, leaving 5 bases unmatched. Germline CDR1 SGHRS, CDR2 YFSETQ. CDR3 length: 14 amino acids. CDR3 region: CASSQLTGSYEQYF. CDR3 nucleotide sequence: TGCGCCAGCAGCCAACTGACAGGGTCCTACGAGCAGTACTTC.

This sequence joins TRBV6-5 and TRBJ1-5, with D possibly being TRBD1 (6 bases). V lost 6 bases to trimming and J lost 1 base, with 13 bases between them. Germline V gives CDR1 MNHEY, CDR2 SVGAGI. The CDR3 is 15 residues long. The CDR3 sequence is CASRHRVGSNQPQHF. In DNA, the CDR3 is TGTGCCAGCAGGCACAGGGTCGGGAGCAATCAGCCCCAGCATTTT.

The V call is TRBV19, the J call TRBJ1-5; 7 bases map to TRBD1. The CDR3 consists of 16 residues. Germline lookup yields CDR1 LNHDA and CDR2 SQIVND (reference sequence). The junction had 6 bases not matched to a gene; V was cut back by 4 bases and J by 0 bases. The CDR3 bases are TGTGCCAGTAGTACGGGGGACAGTCGTAGCAATCAGCCCCAGCATTTT. This encodes CASSTGDSRSNQPQHF.

The CDR3 sequence: CAFPETGHGYTF. As DNA, the CDR3 is TGTGCCTTCCCCGAGACAGGGCACGGCTACACCTTC. V usage is TRBV30 and J usage is TRBJ1-2; 7 nucleotides line up with TRBD1. The germline gives CDR1 GTSNPN, CDR2 SVGIG (reference sequence). The CDR3 consists of 12 residues. The trim removed 7 bases at V and 8 bases at J, leaving 10 bases unmatched.

V and J are TRBV4-2 and TRBJ1-1; D gene unclear. V lost 4 bases and J 5 bases, leaving 8 bases between the germline ends. CDR3 length: 12 residues. CDR1 is LGHNA, CDR2 YNFKEQ, per germline. CDR3 in DNA: TGTGCCAGCAGCCGGGCGGGGACTGAAGCTTTCTTT. Its translation is CASSRAGTEAFF.

Turning to this clone: In the same sample, other DNA sequences code for this CDR3. The CDR3 loop reads CASSVGGGTGELFF. The CDR3 DNA sequence: TGTGCCAGCAGCGTAGGCGGGGGGACCGGGGAGCTGTTTTTT. The chain employs TRBV9 and TRBJ2-2; TRBD2 agrees at 8 bases. The V gene's germline CDR1 is SGDLS and CDR2 YYNGEE. The CDR3 covers 14 residues. With 0 bases clipped from V and 5 bases from J, the junction kept 0 bases outside the gene matches.

The chain couples TRBV30 to TRBJ1-1; D is possibly TRBD1 (5 bases). Germline V gives CDR1 GTSNPN, CDR2 SVGIG (reference sequence). The V end lost 4 bases, the J end lost 9 bases, and 21 bases lay between the germline ends. The CDR3 runs to 14 residues. The DNA of the CDR3 is TGTGCCTGGAACTCAGGGCGGGGGAACCCCCAAGCTTTCTTT. It encodes CAWNSGRGNPQAFF.

The V and J genes are TRBV5-4 and TRBJ1-1, with 9 positions matching TRBD1. CDR1 is SGHNT, CDR2 YYREEE, per germline (reference sequence). Trimming cost V 0 bases and J 12 bases; bases outside gene matches: 6. There are 13 residues in the CDR3. For the CDR3, the DNA is TGTGCCAGCAGCTTGGAGTCGGACAGGGGATCTTTCTTT. Translated, it gives CASSLESDRGSFF.

The chain combines TRBV6-5 with TRBJ1-1; unclear D gene. CDR1 and CDR2 from the germline V gene are MNHEY and SVGAGI. Trimming pared 6 bases from V and 3 bases from J, leaving 11 bases between. CDR3 length equals 13 residues. Here the CDR3 reads CASSRVLDTEAFF. The CDR3 DNA reads TGTGCCAGCAGCCGCGTGTTGGACACTGAAGCTTTCTTT.

The chain carries TRBV5-1 and TRBJ1-2, with 7 bases identical to TRBD1. Germline CDR1 SGHRS, CDR2 YFSETQ. The CDR3 spans 12 residues. With 2 bases clipped from V and 9 bases from J, the junction kept 4 bases outside the gene matches. As DNA, the CDR3 is TGCGCCAGCAGCTTTGACAGGGATAGCTACACCTTC. This gives the protein CASSFDRDSYTF.

The chain recombines TRBV4-3 with TRBJ2-7; 10 nucleotides line up with TRBD2. The germline V gene encodes CDR1 LGHNA and CDR2 YSLEER. The junction had 3 bases not matched to a gene; V was cut back by 5 bases and J by 8 bases. The CDR3 has 12 amino acids. CDR3 DNA sequence: TGCGCCAGCAGCGTAGCGGGGGGCAAGCAGTACTTC. As protein: CASSVAGGKQYF.

The V call is TRBV5-5, the J call TRBJ1-5, with no clear D. Trimming shortened V by 0 bases and J by 3 bases, and 7 bases separated the two germline ends. Germline CDR1 is SGHKS and CDR2 is YYEKEE (reference sequence). CDR3 length: 14 residues. CDR3 bases: TGTGCCAGCAGCTTGGGAGTCTCCAATCAGCCCCAGCATTTT. Protein sequence: CASSLGVSNQPQHF. Complete variable domain (other parts from reference TRBV5-5 and TRBJ1-5): DAGVTQSPTHLIKTRGQQVTLRCSPISGHKSVSWYQQVLGQGPQFIFQYYEKEERGRGNFPDRFSARQFPNYSSELNVNALLLGDSALYLCASSLGVSNQPQHFGDGTRLSIL.

The chain recombines TRBV18 with TRBJ1-4, with D perhaps matching TRBD1 (5 bases). The V end was cut by 1 base, the J end by 8 bases, with 14 bases between. Germline V gene data show CDR1 as KGHSH and CDR2 as LQKENI. The CDR3 length is 15 residues. The CDR3 DNA reads TGTGCCAGCTCACCACGTGCACAGGCCCCAGAAAAACTGTTTTTT. Translated, it gives CASSPRAQAPEKLFF.

This chain uses TRBV19 with TRBJ1-5; D call uncertain. Germline CDR1 LNHDA, CDR2 SQIVND (reference sequence). V lost 2 bases and J 3 bases, leaving 11 bases between the germline ends. The CDR3 contains 15 residues. For the CDR3, the DNA is TGTGCCAGTAGTATAACGGGGAACCCCAATCAGCCCCAGCATTTT. This codes for CASSITGNPNQPQHF.

This clone was counted once. The chain joins TRBV13 to TRBJ2-3; no firm D call. Germline V gene data show CDR1 as PRHDT and CDR2 as FYEKMQ (reference sequence). Trimming left V 4 bases short and J 6 bases short, with 8 bases between. The CDR3 length is 12 residues. The CDR3, as DNA: TGTGCCAGCAGCTCCCCCCGGGATACGCAGTATTTT. It translates to CASSSPRDTQYF.

This clone was found a few times. The J gene is TRBJ1-2, the V gene TRBV6-5; 7 positions match TRBD1. V shed 0 bases and J 4 bases; nucleotides not matched to a gene: 5. The CDR3 has 15 amino acids. CDR1 and CDR2 (germline): MNHEY, SVGAGI. In DNA form, the CDR3 reads TGTGCCAGCAGTTACTCCACGACAGGGCGCTATGGCTACACCTTC. Protein product: CASSYSTTGRYGYTF.

This clone showed up just a few times. The chain carries TRBV13 and TRBJ2-7; D ambiguous. The CDR3 contains 14 residues. V was trimmed by 5 bases and J by 0 bases, leaving 11 bases between them. Germline CDR1 and CDR2: PRHDT and FYEKMQ (reference sequence). The CDR3 DNA sequence: TGTGCCAGCAGCCCATCACCGAGCTCCTACGAGCAGTACTTC. This translates into CASSPSPSSYEQYF. Full variable domain (missing parts from reference TRBV13 and TRBJ2-7): AAGVIQSPRHLIKEKRETATLKCYPIPRHDTVYWYQQGPGQDPQFLISFYEKMQSDKGSIPDRFSAQQFSDYHSELNMSSLELGDSALYFCASSPSPSSYEQYFGPGTRLTVT.